This is a list of T cell receptor beta chains from one sample in a study of T cell responses to AZD1222 COVID-19 vaccine. The protocol was immunoSEQ multiplex PCR, while the TCRdb copy is restricted to in-frame clones and leaves out a portion. The data contain roughly 250,000 clones, approximately 93% of them singletons. Material: peripheral blood, obtained on day 0 of AZD1222 vaccination. These receptors were collected from an adult in good health. The CDR3 runs from the conserved cysteine through the conserved F or W. The order of the fields is clone size, V gene, J gene, D gene, CDR3 DNA, CDR3 protein. A D gene is named only where the DNA matches it firmly. The size entry is marked missing in some rows and otherwise reads once, few, many or a size class.

>-|TRBV7-8|TRBJ2-7|TRBD2
TGTGCCAGCAGCCCCGGGGGGGCAGGCTACGAGCAGTACTTC
CASSPGGAGYEQYF
>-|TRBV4-1|TRBJ2-1|-
TGCGCCAGGTTGCCGTTTACCGCGGAATACAATGAGCAGTTCTTC
CARLPFTAEYNEQFF
>-|TRBV7-8|TRBJ2-6|-
TGTGCCAGCAGCTTAGCCGAAGGGTTCGGCTCTGGGGCCAACGTCCTGACTTTC
CASSLAEGFGSGANVLTF
>-|TRBV3-1/TRBV3-2|TRBJ1-1|-
TGTGCCAGCAGCCAAGGCTACGACAGGAACAAAGCTTTCTTT
CASSQGYDRNKAFF
>-|TRBV19|TRBJ1-6|-
TGTGCCAGTACCCCACCCCCGCGGCCCTATAATTCACCCCTCCACTTT
CASTPPPRPYNSPLHF
>-|TRBV19|TRBJ2-3|TRBD2
TGTGCCAGTAGTCTGCGACTAGCGGGAGGGCCCCCCGCGCAGTATTTT
CASSLRLAGGPPAQYF
>-|TRBV5-1|TRBJ2-3|-
TGCGCCAGCAGCTTGTCCGACCCAGGGTCAGATACGCAGTATTTT
CASSLSDPGSDTQYF
>-|TRBV7-2|TRBJ2-2|TRBD2
TGTGCCAGCAGCTTAGCGACTAGCGGGAGGTCAGGGGAGCTGTTTTTT
CASSLATSGRSGELFF
>-|TRBV5-6|TRBJ2-7|-
TGTGCCAGCAGCTTGGCGGCCTACGAGCAGTACTTC
CASSLAAYEQYF
>-|TRBV4-1|TRBJ1-1|TRBD1
TGCGCCAGCAGCCGACTTCATGGGGGACAGGGCCCCGGAGGAAACACTGAAGCTTTCTTT
CASSRLHGGQGPGGNTEAFF
>-|TRBV2|TRBJ1-1|-
TGTGCCAGCAGCGACGACAGGAGGGAGGCTTTCTTT
CASSDDRREAFF
>-|TRBV10-3|TRBJ1-1|-
TGTGCCATCAGTGAGTCCGTGCAACTGAACACTGAAGCTTTCTTT
CAISESVQLNTEAFF
>-|TRBV2|TRBJ2-1|-
TGTGCCAGCAGTCGCTATCCCGGGACTTACAATGAGCAGTTCTTC
CASSRYPGTYNEQFF
>-|TRBV19|TRBJ2-4|TRBD2
TGTGCCAGTAGTATGGGGACTAGCGGGGGGTTATACATTCAGTACTTC
CASSMGTSGGLYIQYF
>-|TRBV4-1|TRBJ1-1|-
TGCGCCAGCAGCCAAGAACCCTTGCGGACTGAAGCTTTCTTT
CASSQEPLRTEAFF
>-|TRBV7-9|TRBJ2-1|TRBD2
TGTGCCAGCAGCCTCGCGGGAGATCTCTACAATGAGCAGTTCTTC
CASSLAGDLYNEQFF
>-|TRBV7-2|TRBJ2-1|TRBD2
TGTGCCAGCAGCATACAAGGGACTAGCGGGAGGATGGTTGAGCAGTTCTTC
CASSIQGTSGRMVEQFF
>-|TRBV2|TRBJ2-1|TRBD2
TGTGCCAGCAGTGGACTAGCGGGCCTGGCCTACAATGAGCAGTTCTTC
CASSGLAGLAYNEQFF
>-|TRBV29-1|TRBJ2-5|-
TGCAGCGTTGGTTTCAACCAAGAGACCCAGTACTTC
CSVGFNQETQYF
>-|TRBV5-1|TRBJ2-1|-
TGCGCCAGCAGCGCCTCGACTTATAACAATGAGCAGTTCTTC
CASSASTYNNEQFF
>few|TRBV7-3|TRBJ2-1|-
TGTGCCAGCACCCCTTACGGGGCTCAAACGGGGAATGAGCAGTTCTTC
CASTPYGAQTGNEQFF
>-|TRBV11-2|TRBJ1-2|TRBD1
TGTGCCAGCAGCTTAGACAGGGGGATCGGCTACACCTTC
CASSLDRGIGYTF
>once|TRBV4-1|TRBJ2-7|TRBD1
TGCGCCAGCAGCCAAGGGACAGGGGAGGCCTACGAGCAGTACTTC
CASSQGTGEAYEQYF
>-|TRBV19|TRBJ2-1|TRBD1
TGTGCCAGTAGTATATCCTCGGACAGGGCCTACAATGAGCAGTTCTTC
CASSISSDRAYNEQFF
>-|TRBV12-3/TRBV12-4|TRBJ1-2|-
TGTGCCAGCAGTTCCATGGGGTATGGCTACACCTTC
CASSSMGYGYTF
>-|TRBV29-1|TRBJ2-7|TRBD2
TGCAGCGTGCAGTACATGACTAGCGGTACCTACGAGCAGTACTTC
CSVQYMTSGTYEQYF
>once|TRBV14|TRBJ1-4|TRBD1
TGTGCCAGCAGCCAGGGCTACAGGGGAGAAAAACTGTTTTTT
CASSQGYRGEKLFF